Listed below are T cell receptor beta chains from one sample, sequenced in a study of a mutant IDH1 vaccine in newly diagnosed glioma. Some clones are missing from TCRdb's copy, which holds only in-frame ones; the method was immunoSEQ multiplex PCR. The repertoire includes 24,000 or so clones, around 82% of them detected once, and about 2.8% sits in the top ten. The antigens for these receptors are not known. Sequences were derived from PBMCs, sampled from a glioma patient whose treatment included an IDH1 peptide vaccine. These TCRs come from a man aged 35-49 years with glioma. The CDR3 runs from the conserved cysteine through the conserved F or W. D genes are given only for firm matches. Size is stated for part of the rows, as once, few or many counts, or as a class when the clone is expanded.

j_gene: TRBJ1-3; abundance: .; v_gene: TRBV6-6; d_gene: .; CDR3aa: CASSYSGPTSGNTIYF; CDR3nt: TGTGCCAGCAGTTACTCAGGTCCGACCTCTGGAAACACCATATATTTT
j_gene: TRBJ2-7; abundance: .; v_gene: TRBV5-1; d_gene: .; CDR3aa: CASSFLPGISYEQYF; CDR3nt: TGCGCCAGCAGCTTCCTCCCGGGCATTTCCTACGAGCAGTACTTC
j_gene: TRBJ2-7; abundance: .; v_gene: TRBV28; d_gene: TRBD2; CDR3aa: CASSPSGSREQYF; CDR3nt: TGTGCCAGCAGTCCCAGCGGGAGTAGGGAGCAGTACTTC
j_gene: TRBJ2-1; abundance: .; v_gene: TRBV25-1; d_gene: .; CDR3aa: CASSETFEQFF; CDR3nt: TGTGCCAGCAGTGAAACATTTGAGCAGTTCTTC
j_gene: TRBJ2-7; abundance: .; v_gene: TRBV4-2; d_gene: .; CDR3aa: CASSRPPDSNEQYF; CDR3nt: TGTGCCAGCAGCCGCCCTCCTGACAGTAACGAGCAGTACTTC
j_gene: TRBJ2-2; abundance: once; v_gene: TRBV5-1; d_gene: .; CDR3aa: CASSFSTSNTGELFF; CDR3nt: TGCGCCAGCAGCTTTTCGACTAGTAACACCGGGGAGCTGTTTTTT
j_gene: TRBJ2-7; abundance: .; v_gene: TRBV5-8; d_gene: .; CDR3aa: CASSLGVGTPGQYF; CDR3nt: TGTGCCAGCAGCTTGGGGGTAGGTACCCCAGGGCAGTACTTC
j_gene: TRBJ2-7; abundance: .; v_gene: TRBV14; d_gene: .; CDR3aa: CASSQQGIYEQYF; CDR3nt: TGTGCCAGCAGTCAACAGGGTATCTACGAGCAGTACTTC
j_gene: TRBJ2-2; abundance: .; v_gene: TRBV29-1; d_gene: .; CDR3aa: CSVKRGFAGELFF; CDR3nt: TGCAGCGTTAAGAGGGGCTTCGCCGGGGAGCTGTTTTTT
j_gene: TRBJ2-2; abundance: few; v_gene: TRBV6-1; d_gene: .; CDR3aa: CASSEAGHTGELFF; CDR3nt: TGTGCCAGCAGTGAAGCGGGGCACACCGGGGAGCTGTTTTTT
j_gene: TRBJ2-5; abundance: .; v_gene: TRBV7-2; d_gene: .; CDR3aa: CASSLAKVSPRVETQYF; CDR3nt: TGTGCCAGCAGCTTGGCCAAGGTCTCACCTCGAGTTGAGACCCAGTACTTC
j_gene: TRBJ2-7; abundance: .; v_gene: TRBV6-6; d_gene: TRBD2; CDR3aa: CASSSASGRNYEQYF; CDR3nt: TGTGCCAGCAGTTCGGCTAGCGGGAGAAACTACGAGCAGTACTTC
j_gene: TRBJ2-1; abundance: .; v_gene: TRBV14; d_gene: .; CDR3aa: CASSQDLWVSEQFF; CDR3nt: TGTGCCAGCAGCCAAGATCTGTGGGTCTCTGAGCAGTTCTTC
j_gene: TRBJ1-3; abundance: .; v_gene: TRBV29-1; d_gene: .; CDR3aa: CSVLGKTNTIYF; CDR3nt: TGCAGCGTGTTAGGGAAGACGAACACCATATATTTT
j_gene: TRBJ2-4; abundance: .; v_gene: TRBV19; d_gene: TRBD2; CDR3aa: CASGLAGTIQYF; CDR3nt: TGTGCCAGTGGACTAGCGGGTACCATTCAGTACTTC
j_gene: TRBJ1-4; abundance: .; v_gene: TRBV6-5; d_gene: .; CDR3aa: CASSHGGGGEKLFF; CDR3nt: TGTGCCAGCAGTCATGGGGGTGGTGGTGAAAAACTGTTTTTT
j_gene: TRBJ2-1; abundance: .; v_gene: TRBV7-2; d_gene: .; CDR3aa: CASSSSTHEQFF; CDR3nt: TGTGCCAGCAGCTCTAGCACCCATGAGCAGTTCTTC
j_gene: TRBJ1-1; abundance: few; v_gene: TRBV4-1; d_gene: .; CDR3aa: CASSQALVTEHRKNTEAFF; CDR3nt: TGCGCCAGCAGCCAAGCGTTGGTTACAGAGCACAGAAAGAACACTGAAGCTTTCTTT
j_gene: TRBJ2-1; abundance: .; v_gene: TRBV7-9; d_gene: TRBD1; CDR3aa: CAYLPNAGGNEQFF; CDR3nt: TGTGCCTATTTACCCAACGCAGGGGGCAATGAGCAGTTCTTC
j_gene: TRBJ1-5; abundance: .; v_gene: TRBV29-1; d_gene: .; CDR3aa: CSVVSGNQPQHF; CDR3nt: TGCAGCGTTGTCTCGGGTAATCAGCCCCAGCATTTT
j_gene: TRBJ2-1; abundance: .; v_gene: TRBV29-1; d_gene: .; CDR3aa: CSVWYNEQFF; CDR3nt: TGCAGCGTGTGGTACAATGAGCAGTTCTTC
j_gene: TRBJ2-3; abundance: .; v_gene: TRBV7-3; d_gene: .; CDR3aa: CASSPGADTQYF; CDR3nt: TGTGCCAGCAGCCCCGGTGCAGATACGCAGTATTTT